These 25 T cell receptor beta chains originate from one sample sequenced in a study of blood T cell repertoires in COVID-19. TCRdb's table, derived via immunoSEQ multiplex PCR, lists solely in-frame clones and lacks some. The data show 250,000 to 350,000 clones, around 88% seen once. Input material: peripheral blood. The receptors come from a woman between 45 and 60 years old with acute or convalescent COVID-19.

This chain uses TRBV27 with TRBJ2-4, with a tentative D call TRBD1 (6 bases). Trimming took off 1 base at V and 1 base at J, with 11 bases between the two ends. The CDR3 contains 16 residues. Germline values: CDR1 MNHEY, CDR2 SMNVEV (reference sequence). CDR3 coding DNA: TGTGCCAGCAGTTTATACAGGGACACTGCCAAAAACATTCAGTACTTC. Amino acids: CASSLYRDTAKNIQYF.

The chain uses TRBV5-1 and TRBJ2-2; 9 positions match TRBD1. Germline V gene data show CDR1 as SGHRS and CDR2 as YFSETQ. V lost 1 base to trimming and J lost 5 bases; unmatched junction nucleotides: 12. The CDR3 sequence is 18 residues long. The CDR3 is CASSLTQTGGSRTGELFF. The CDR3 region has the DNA TGCGCCAGCAGCTTGACCCAAACAGGGGGCTCGAGAACCGGGGAGCTGTTTTTT.

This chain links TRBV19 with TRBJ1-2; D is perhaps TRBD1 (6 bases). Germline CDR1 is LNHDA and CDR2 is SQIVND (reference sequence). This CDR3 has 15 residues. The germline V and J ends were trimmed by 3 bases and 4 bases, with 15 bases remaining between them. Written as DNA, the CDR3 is TGTGCCAGTAGTATTTTAGGGGGAAGAGCCTATGGCTACACCTTC. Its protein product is CASSILGGRAYGYTF.

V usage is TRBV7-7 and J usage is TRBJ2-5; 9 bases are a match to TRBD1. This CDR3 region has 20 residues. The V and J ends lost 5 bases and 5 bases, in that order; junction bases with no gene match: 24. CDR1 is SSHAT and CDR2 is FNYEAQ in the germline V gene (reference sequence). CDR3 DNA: TGTGCCAGCAGCGCACAGGGGGCGGGAGACCCCCCTAGGGGGCGGGAGACCCAGTACTTC. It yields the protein CASSAQGAGDPPRGRETQYF.

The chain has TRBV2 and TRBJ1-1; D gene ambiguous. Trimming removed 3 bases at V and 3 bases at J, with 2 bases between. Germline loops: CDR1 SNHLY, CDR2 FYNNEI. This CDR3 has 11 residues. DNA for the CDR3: TGTGCCAGCAGTGACTACACTGAAGCTTTCTTT. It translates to CASSDYTEAFF.

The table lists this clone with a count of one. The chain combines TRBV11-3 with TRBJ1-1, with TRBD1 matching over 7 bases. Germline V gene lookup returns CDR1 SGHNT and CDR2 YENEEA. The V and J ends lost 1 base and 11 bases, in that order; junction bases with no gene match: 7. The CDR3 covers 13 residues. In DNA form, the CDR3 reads TGTGCCAGCAGCTTAGCGCCACAGGGGTTGGCTTTCTTT. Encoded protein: CASSLAPQGLAFF.

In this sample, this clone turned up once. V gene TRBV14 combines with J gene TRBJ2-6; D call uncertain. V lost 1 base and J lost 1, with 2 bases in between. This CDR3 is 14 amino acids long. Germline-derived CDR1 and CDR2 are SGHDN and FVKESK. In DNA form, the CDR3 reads TGTGCCAGCAGCCAAGCTTCTGGGGCCAACGTCCTGACTTTC. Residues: CASSQASGANVLTF.

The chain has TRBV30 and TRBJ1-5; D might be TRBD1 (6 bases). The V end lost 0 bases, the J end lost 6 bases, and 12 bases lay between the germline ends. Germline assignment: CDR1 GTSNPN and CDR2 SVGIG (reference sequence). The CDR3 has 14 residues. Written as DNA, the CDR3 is TGTGCCTGGAGTGTAACAGGGACGAGTCAGCCCCAGCATTTT. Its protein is CAWSVTGTSQPQHF.

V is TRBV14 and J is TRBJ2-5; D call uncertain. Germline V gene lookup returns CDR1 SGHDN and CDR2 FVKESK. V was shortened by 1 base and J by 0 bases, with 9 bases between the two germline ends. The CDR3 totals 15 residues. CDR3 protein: CASSQGPGDQETQYF. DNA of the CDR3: TGTGCCAGCAGCCAAGGTCCCGGAGACCAAGAGACCCAGTACTTC.

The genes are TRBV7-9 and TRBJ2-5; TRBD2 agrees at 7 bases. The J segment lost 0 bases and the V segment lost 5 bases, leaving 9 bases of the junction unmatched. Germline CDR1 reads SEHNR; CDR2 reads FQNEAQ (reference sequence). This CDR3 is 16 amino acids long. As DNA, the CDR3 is TGTGCCAGCAGCCCTCTCCGGGACTACTACCAAGAGACCCAGTACTTC. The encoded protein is CASSPLRDYYQETQYF.

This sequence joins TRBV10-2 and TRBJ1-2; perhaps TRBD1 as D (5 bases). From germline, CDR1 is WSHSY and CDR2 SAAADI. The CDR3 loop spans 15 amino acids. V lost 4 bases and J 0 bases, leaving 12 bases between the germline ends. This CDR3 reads CASSVRQGTNYGYTF. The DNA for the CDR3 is TGCGCCAGCAGTGTCAGGCAGGGAACTAACTATGGCTACACCTTC.

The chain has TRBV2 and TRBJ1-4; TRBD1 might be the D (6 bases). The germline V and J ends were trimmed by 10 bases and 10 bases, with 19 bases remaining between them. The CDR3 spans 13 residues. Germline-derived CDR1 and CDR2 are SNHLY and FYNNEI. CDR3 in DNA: TGTGCCACCAATAGCGGGGAGGGGGGAAAACTGTTTTTT. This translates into CATNSGEGGKLFF.

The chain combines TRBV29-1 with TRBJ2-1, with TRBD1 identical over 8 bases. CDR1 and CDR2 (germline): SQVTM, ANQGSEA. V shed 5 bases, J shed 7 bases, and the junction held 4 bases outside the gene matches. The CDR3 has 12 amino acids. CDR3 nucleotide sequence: TGCAGCGTTCCAGACAGGGGAAATGAGCAGTTCTTC. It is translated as CSVPDRGNEQFF.

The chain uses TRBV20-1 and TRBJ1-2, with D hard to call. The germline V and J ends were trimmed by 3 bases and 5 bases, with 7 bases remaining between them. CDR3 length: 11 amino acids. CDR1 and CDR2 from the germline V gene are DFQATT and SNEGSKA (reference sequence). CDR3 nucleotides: TGCAGTGCTAGTATGAGTTATGGCTACACCTTC. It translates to CSASMSYGYTF.

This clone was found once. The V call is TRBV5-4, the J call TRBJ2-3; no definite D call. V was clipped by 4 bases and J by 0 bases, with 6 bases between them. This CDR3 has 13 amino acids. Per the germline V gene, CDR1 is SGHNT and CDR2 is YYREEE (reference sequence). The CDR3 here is CASSLLSTDTQYF. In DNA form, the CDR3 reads TGTGCCAGCAGCCTCCTAAGCACAGATACGCAGTATTTT.

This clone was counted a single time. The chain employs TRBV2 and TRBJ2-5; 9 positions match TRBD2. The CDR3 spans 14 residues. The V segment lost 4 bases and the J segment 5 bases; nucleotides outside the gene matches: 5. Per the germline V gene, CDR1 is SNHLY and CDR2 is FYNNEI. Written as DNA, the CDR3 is TGTGCCAGCAGTGGCGGGGGGGCCCGGGAGACCCAGTACTTC. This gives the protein CASSGGGARETQYF.

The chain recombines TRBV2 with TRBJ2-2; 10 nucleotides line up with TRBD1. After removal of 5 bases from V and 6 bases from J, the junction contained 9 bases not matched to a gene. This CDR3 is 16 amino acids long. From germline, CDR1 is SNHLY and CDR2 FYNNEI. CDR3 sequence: CASSRDRGSVSGELFF. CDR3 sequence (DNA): TGTGCCAGCAGTCGGGACAGGGGTTCGGTTTCCGGGGAGCTGTTTTTT.

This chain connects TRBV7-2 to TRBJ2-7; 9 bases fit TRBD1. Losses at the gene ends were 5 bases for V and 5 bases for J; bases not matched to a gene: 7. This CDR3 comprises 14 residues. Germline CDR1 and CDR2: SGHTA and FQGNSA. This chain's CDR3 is CASSLGTGFDEQYF. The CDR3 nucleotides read TGTGCCAGCAGCCTGGGGACAGGGTTCGACGAGCAGTACTTC.

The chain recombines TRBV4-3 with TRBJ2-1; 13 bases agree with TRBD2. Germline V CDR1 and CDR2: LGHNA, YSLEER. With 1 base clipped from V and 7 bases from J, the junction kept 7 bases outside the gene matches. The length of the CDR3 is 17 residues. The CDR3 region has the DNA TGCGCCAGCAGCCAAGTCGGACTAGCGGGAGAGTTAAATGAGCAGTTCTTC. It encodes CASSQVGLAGELNEQFF.

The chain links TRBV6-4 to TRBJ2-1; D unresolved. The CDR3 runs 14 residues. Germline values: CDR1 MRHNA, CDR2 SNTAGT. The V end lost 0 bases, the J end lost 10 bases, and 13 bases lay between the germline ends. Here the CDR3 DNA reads TGTGCCAGCAGTGACTCGGTCCGCCGGAGCGAGCAGTTCTTC. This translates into CASSDSVRRSEQFF.

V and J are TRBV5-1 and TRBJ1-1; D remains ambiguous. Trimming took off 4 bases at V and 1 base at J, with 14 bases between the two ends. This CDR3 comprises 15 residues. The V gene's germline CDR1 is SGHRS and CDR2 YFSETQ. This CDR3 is CASSPPGRQNTEAFF. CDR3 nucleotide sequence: TGCGCCAGCAGCCCCCCGGGTAGGCAGAACACTGAAGCTTTCTTT.

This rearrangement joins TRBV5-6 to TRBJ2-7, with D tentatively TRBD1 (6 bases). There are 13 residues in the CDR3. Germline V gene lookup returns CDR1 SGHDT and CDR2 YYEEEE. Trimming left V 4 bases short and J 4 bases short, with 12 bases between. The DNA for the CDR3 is TGTGCCAGCAGCCGGGACAAGTTATACGAGCAGTACTTC. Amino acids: CASSRDKLYEQYF. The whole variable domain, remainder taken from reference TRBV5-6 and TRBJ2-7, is DAGVTQSPTHLIKTRGQQVTLRCSPKSGHDTVSWYQQALGQGPQFIFQYYEEEERQRGNFPDRFSGHQFPNYSSELNVNALLLGDSALYLCASSRDKLYEQYFGPGTRLTVT.

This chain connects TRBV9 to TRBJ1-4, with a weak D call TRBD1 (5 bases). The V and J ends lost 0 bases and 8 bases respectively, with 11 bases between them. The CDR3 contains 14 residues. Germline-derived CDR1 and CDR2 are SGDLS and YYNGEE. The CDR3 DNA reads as TGTGCCAGCAGCGTAGCAGGGAGGGGCGAAAAACTGTTTTTT. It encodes CASSVAGRGEKLFF.

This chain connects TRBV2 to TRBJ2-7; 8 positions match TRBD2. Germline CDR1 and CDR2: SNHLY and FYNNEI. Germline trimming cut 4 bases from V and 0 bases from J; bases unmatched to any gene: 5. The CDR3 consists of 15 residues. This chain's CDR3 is CASSVLGLASYEQYF. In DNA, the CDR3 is TGTGCCAGCAGTGTTTTAGGACTAGCCTCCTACGAGCAGTACTTC.

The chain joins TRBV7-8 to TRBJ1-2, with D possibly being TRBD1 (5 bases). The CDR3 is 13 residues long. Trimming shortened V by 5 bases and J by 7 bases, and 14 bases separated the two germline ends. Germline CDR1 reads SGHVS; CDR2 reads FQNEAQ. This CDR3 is CASSPRETGGYTF. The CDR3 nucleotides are TGTGCCAGCAGCCCCAGGGAAACAGGTGGCTACACCTTC.